This T cell receptor beta chain is from a study of blood T cell repertoires in COVID-19. V dropped 0 bases and J dropped 3; count of bases not matched to a gene: 4. This CDR3 contains 15 residues. Germline V CDR1 and CDR2: LGHNT, FRNRAP. Per the study methods: Nucleated cell counts were estimated from reference gene primer amplification. Sequencing used immunoSEQ multiplex PCR; TCRdb keeps in-frame clones, though not all of them. D and trimming were read from the DNA, whereas the V and J calls and clone size are those reported in that table. The sample carries tens of thousands of clones, around 75% recorded once. During active infection, Seattle patients enrolled and were then monitored through disease.

This TCR was recovered from an older man with COVID-19, enrolled during active disease. Sequencing was performed on peripheral blood. The chain recombines TRBV12-5 with TRBJ2-5, with TRBD2 matching 7 bases. The CDR3 coding sequence is TGTGCTAGTGGTTTGGTACGGGGAGGGAAAGAGACCCAGTACTTC. Encoded protein: CASGLVRGGKETQYF.